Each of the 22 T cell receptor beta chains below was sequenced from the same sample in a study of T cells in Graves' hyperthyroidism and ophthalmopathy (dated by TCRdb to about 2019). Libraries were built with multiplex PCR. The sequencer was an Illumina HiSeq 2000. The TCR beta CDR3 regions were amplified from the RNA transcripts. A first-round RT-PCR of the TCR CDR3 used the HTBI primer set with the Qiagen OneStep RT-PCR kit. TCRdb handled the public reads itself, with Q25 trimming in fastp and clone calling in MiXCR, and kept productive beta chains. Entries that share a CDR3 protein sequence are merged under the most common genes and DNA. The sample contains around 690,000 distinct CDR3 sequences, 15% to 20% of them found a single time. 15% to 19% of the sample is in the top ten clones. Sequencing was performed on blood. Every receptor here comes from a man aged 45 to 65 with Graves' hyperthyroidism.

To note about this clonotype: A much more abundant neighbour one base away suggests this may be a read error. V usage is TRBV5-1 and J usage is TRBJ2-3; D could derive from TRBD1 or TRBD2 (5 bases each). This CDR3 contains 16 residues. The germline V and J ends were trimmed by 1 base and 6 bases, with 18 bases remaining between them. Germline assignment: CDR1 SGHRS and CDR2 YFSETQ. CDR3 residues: CASSLPQRGPQDTQYF. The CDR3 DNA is TGCGCCAGCAGCTTGCCCCAGAGGGGACCCCAGGATACGCAGTATTTT. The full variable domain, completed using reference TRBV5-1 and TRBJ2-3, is KAGVTQTPRYLIKTRGQQVTLSCSPISGHRSVSWYQQTPGQGLQFLFEYFSETQRNKGNFPGRFSGRQFSNSRSEMNVSTLELGDSALYLCASSLPQRGPQDTQYFGPGTRLTVL.

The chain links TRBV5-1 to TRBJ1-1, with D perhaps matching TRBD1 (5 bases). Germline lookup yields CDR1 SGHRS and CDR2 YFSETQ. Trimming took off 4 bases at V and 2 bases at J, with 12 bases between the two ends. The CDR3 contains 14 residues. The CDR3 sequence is CASSVDGQNTEAFF. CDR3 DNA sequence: TGCGCCAGCAGCGTGGACGGACAAAACACTGAAGCTTTCTTT.

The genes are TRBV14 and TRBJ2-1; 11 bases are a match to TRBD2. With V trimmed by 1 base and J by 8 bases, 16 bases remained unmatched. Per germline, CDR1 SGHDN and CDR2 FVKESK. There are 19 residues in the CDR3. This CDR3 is CASSQVPLGGTSGVDEQFF. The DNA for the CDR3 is TGTGCCAGCAGCCAAGTCCCCCTAGGAGGGACTAGCGGCGTCGATGAGCAGTTCTTC.

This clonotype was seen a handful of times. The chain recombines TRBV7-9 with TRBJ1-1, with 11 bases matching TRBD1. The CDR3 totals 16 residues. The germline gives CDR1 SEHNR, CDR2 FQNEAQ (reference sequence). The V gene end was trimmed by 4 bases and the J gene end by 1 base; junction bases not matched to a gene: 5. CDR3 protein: CASSYRTGGPNTEAFF. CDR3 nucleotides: TGTGCCAGCAGCTACCGGACAGGGGGCCCGAACACTGAAGCTTTCTTT.

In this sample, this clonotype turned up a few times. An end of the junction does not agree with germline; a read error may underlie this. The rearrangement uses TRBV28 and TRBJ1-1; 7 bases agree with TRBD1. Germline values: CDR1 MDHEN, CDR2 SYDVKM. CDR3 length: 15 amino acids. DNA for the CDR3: TGTGCCAGCAGTTTGTCAGGGGGGCTGAACGCTGAAGCTTTCTTT. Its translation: CASSLSGGLNAEAFF.

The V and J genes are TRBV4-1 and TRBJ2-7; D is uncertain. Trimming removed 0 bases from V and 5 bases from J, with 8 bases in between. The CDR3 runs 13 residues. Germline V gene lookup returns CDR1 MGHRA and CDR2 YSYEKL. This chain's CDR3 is CASSQDRLDEQYF. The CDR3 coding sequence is TGCGCCAGCAGCCAAGACCGCCTGGACGAGCAGTACTTC.

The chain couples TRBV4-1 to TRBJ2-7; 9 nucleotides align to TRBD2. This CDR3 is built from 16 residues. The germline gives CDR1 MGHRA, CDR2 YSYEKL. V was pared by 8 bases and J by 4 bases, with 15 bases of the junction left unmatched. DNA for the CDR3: TGCGCCAGCGGTCCAGTCGGGACTAGCAGACTGTACGAGCAGTACTTC. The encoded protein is CASGPVGTSRLYEQYF.

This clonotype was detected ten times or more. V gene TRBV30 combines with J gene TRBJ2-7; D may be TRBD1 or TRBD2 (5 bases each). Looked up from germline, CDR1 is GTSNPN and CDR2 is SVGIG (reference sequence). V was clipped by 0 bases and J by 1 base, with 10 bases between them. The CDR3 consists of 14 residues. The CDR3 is CAWSVGTGSYEQYF. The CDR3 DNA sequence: TGTGCCTGGAGTGTCGGGACGGGATCCTACGAGCAGTACTTC.

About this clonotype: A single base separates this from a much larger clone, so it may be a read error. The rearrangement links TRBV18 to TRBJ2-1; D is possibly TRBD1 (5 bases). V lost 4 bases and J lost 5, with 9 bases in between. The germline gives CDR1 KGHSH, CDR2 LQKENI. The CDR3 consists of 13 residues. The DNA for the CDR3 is TGTGCCAGCTCACTAGGGGCAGACAATGAGCAGTTCTTC. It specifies CASSLGADNEQFF. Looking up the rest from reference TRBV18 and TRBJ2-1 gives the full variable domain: NAGVMQNPRHLVRRRGQEARLRCSPMKGHSHVYWYRQLPEEGLKFMVYLQKENIIDESGMPKERFSAEFPKEGPSILRIQQVVRGDSAAYFCASSLGADNEQFFGPGTRLTVL.

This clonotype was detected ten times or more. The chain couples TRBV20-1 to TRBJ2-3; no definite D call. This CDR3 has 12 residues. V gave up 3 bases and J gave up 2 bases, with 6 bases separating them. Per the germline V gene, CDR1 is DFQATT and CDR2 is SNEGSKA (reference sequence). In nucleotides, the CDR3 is TGCAGTGCTAGTTACCTCACAGATACGCAGTATTTT. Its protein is CSASYLTDTQYF.

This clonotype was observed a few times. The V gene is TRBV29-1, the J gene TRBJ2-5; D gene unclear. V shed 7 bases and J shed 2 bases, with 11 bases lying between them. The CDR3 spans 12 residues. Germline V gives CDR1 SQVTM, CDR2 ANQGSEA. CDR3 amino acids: CSADFLQETQYF. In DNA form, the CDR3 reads TGCAGCGCAGACTTTTTACAAGAGACCCAGTACTTC.

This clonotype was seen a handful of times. CDR3 in DNA: TGTGCCAGCAGTTTCGGGGTCAATAATTCACCCCTCCACTTT. This gives the protein CASSFGVNNSPLHF. The rearrangement uses TRBV27 and TRBJ1-6; D gene uncertain. Trimming left V 3 bases short and J 5 bases short, with 8 bases between. CDR3 length equals 14 residues. The germline CDR1 and CDR2 sequences are MNHEY and SMNVEV (reference sequence).

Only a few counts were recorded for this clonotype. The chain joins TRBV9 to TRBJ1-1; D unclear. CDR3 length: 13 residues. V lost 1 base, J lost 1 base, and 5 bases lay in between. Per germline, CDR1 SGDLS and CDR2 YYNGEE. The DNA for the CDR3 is TGTGCCAGCAGCGTAATGGGGAACACTGAAGCTTTCTTT. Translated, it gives CASSVMGNTEAFF.

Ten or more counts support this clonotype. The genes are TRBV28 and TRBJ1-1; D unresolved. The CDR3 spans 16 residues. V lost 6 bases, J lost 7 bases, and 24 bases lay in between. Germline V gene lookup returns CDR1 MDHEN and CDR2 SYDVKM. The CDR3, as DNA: TGTGCCAGCAGCCCCGCGGACGCCCAACCACACAATGAAGCTTTCTTT. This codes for CASSPADAQPHNEAFF.

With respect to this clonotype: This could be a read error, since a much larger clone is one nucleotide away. For the CDR3, the DNA is TGTGCCAGTAGGAGGGCTAGCGGGAACACCGGGGAGCTGTCTTTT. This encodes CASRRASGNTGELSF. The chain carries TRBV19 and TRBJ2-2; 9 bases agree with TRBD2. CDR3 size: 15 residues. The germline gives CDR1 LNHDA, CDR2 SQIVND (reference sequence).

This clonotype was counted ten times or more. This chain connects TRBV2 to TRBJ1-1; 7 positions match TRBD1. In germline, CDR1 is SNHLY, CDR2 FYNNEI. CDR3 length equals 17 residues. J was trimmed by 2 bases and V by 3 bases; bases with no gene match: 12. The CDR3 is CASSEGYRGKVNTEAFF. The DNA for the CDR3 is TGTGCCAGCAGTGAGGGCTACAGGGGAAAGGTAAACACTGAAGCTTTCTTT.

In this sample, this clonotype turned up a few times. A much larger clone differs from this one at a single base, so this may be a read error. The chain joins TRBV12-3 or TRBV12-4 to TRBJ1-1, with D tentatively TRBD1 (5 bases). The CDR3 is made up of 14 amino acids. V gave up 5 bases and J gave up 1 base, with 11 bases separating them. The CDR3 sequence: CASSRTRGNTEAFF. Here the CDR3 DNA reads TGTGCCAGCAGTAGGACAAGGGGGAACACTGAAGCTTTCTTT.

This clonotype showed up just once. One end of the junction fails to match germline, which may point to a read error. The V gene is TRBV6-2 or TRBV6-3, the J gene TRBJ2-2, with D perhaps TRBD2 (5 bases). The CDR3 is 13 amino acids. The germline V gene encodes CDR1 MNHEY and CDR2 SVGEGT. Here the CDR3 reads CASSYLNTGEPFF. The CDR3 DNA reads TGTGCCAGCAGCTACCTGAACACCGGGGAGCCGTTTTTT.

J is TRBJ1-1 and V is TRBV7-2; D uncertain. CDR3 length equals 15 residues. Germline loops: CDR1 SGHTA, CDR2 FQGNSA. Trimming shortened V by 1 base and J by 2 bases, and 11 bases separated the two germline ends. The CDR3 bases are TGTGCCAGCAGCTTAGGGCAGTTACTTAACACTGAAGCTTTCTTT. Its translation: CASSLGQLLNTEAFF. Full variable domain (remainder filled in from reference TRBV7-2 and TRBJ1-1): GAGVSQSPSNKVTEKGKDVELRCDPISGHTALYWYRQSLGQGLEFLIYFQGNSAPDKSGLPSDRFSAERTGGSVSTLTIQRTQQEDSAVYLCASSLGQLLNTEAFFGQGTRLTVV.

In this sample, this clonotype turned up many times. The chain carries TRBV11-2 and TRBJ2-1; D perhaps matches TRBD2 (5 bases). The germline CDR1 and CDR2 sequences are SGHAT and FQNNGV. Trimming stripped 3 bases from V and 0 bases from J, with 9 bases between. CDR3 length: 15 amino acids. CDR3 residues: CASSFIRGSYNEQFF. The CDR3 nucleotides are TGTGCCAGCAGCTTTATACGGGGCTCCTACAATGAGCAGTTCTTC.

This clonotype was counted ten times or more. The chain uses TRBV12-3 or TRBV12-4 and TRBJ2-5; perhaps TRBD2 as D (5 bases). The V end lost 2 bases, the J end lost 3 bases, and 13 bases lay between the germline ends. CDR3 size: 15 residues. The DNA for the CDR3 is TGTGCCAGCAGTTTACTCGGGATCCCCAAAGAGACCCAGTACTTC. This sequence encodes CASSLLGIPKETQYF.

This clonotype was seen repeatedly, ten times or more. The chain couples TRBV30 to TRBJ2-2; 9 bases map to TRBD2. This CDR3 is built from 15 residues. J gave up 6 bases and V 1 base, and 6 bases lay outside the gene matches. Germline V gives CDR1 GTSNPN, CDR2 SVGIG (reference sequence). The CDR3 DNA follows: TGTGCCTGGAGTGGGCGCGGGAGGGCGGCCGGGGAGCTGTTTTTT. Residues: CAWSGRGRAAGELFF. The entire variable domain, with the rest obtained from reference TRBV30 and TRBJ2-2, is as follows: SQTIHQWPATLVQPVGSPLSLECTVEGTSNPNLYWYRQAAGRGLQLLFYSVGIGQISSEVPQNLSASRPQDRQFILSSKKLLLSDSGFYLCAWSGRGRAAGELFFGEGSRLTVL.